The 18 T cell receptor beta chains reported below all come from one sample, sequenced in a study of beta chain features in type 1 diabetes. Notes on the study in general: Shortening that was moderate but significant affected the TCRB CDR3s of Type 1 diabetes patients in all four CD4+ subsets.

Of the isolated RNA, all was reverse transcribed, and so the sequenced material was expressed TCRB transcripts. Generated by immunoSEQ multiplex PCR, the TCRdb table keeps only in-frame clones and is missing some. The sample has around 600,000 clones, 12% seen once. No antigen is known for these receptors. Specimen: naive CD4+ T cells from blood. These receptors came from a man younger than 45 with type 1 diabetes.

This clone was observed a few times. The rearrangement uses TRBV27 and TRBJ2-7; TRBD1 matches at 8 bases. Per germline, CDR1 MNHEY and CDR2 SMNVEV (reference sequence). The CDR3 has 15 amino acids. J lost 2 bases, V lost 4 bases, and 7 bases had no gene match. CDR3 in amino acids: CASSSGQGATYEQYF. The CDR3, as DNA: TGTGCCAGCAGTTCAGGGCAGGGGGCAACCTACGAGCAGTACTTC.

The CDR3 nucleotides are TGCGCCAGCAGCCAAGACTACCGGACAGGGAACACCGGGGAGCTGTTTTTT. The encoded protein is CASSQDYRTGNTGELFF. The genes are TRBV4-3 and TRBJ2-2, with TRBD1 identical over 7 bases. J lost 1 base, V lost 0 bases, and 5 bases had no gene match. The V gene's germline CDR1 is LGHNA and CDR2 YSLEER. The CDR3 spans 17 residues.

CDR3 sequence reads: CASSQRAASSYNSPLHF. Written as DNA, the CDR3 is TGTGCCAGCAGCCAAAGGGCGGCCAGCTCCTATAATTCACCCCTCCACTTT. The chain combines TRBV2 with TRBJ1-6; the D is unclear. CDR1 is SNHLY and CDR2 is FYNNEI in the germline V gene. The CDR3 is 17 amino acids. The V gene lost 6 bases and the J gene lost 0 bases, with 15 bases spanning the gap.

This clone was seen a handful of times. The chain joins TRBV2 to TRBJ1-5; TRBD1 agrees at 9 bases. This CDR3 has 16 residues. Germline values: CDR1 SNHLY, CDR2 FYNNEI. Trimming cost V 7 bases and J 0 bases; bases outside gene matches: 7. CDR3 protein: CASTGTGINSNQPQHF. The CDR3 coding sequence is TGTGCCAGCACCGGGACAGGGATTAATAGCAATCAGCCCCAGCATTTT. Full variable domain (rest looked up from reference TRBV2 and TRBJ1-5): EPEVTQTPSHQVTQMGQEVILRCVPISNHLYFYWYRQILGQKVEFLVSFYNNEISEKSEIFDDQFSVERPDGSNFTLKIRSTKLEDSAMYFCASTGTGINSNQPQHFGDGTRLSIL.

This clone came up a few times. The V gene is TRBV20-1, the J gene TRBJ2-5; TRBD1 might be the D (6 bases). The CDR3 extends over 11 amino acids. Trimming removed 5 bases at V and 3 bases at J, with 7 bases between. The germline gives CDR1 DFQATT, CDR2 SNEGSKA (reference sequence). In nucleotides, the CDR3 is TGCAGTGCTTGGACAGAAGAGACCCAGTACTTC. Its protein is CSAWTEETQYF.

V usage is TRBV9 and J usage is TRBJ2-2; D might be TRBD1 (5 bases). V was clipped by 0 bases and J by 4 bases, with 10 bases between them. In germline, CDR1 is SGDLS, CDR2 YYNGEE. The CDR3 consists of 15 residues. The CDR3 DNA is TGTGCCAGCAGCGTAGCAGGGTCGGGCACCGGGGAGCTGTTTTTT. This encodes CASSVAGSGTGELFF.

V gene TRBV7-2 combines with J gene TRBJ1-4, with D perhaps matching TRBD1 (5 bases). Trimming took 4 bases from V and 8 from J, leaving 11 bases between them. The CDR3 is made up of 13 amino acids. Germline CDR1 and CDR2: SGHTA and FQGNSA. The CDR3 protein is CASSSGAEEKLFF. For the CDR3, the DNA is TGTGCCAGCAGCTCTGGGGCGGAGGAAAAACTGTTTTTT.

The chain has TRBV5-1 and TRBJ2-2; 8 bases agree with TRBD1. The CDR3 contains 16 residues. Germline V CDR1 and CDR2: SGHRS, YFSETQ. V was clipped by 4 bases and J by 5 bases; unmatched bases: 10. The CDR3 spells CASSRNYDRGTGELFF. As DNA, the CDR3 is TGCGCCAGCAGCCGTAATTACGACAGGGGAACCGGGGAGCTGTTTTTT.

The rearrangement uses TRBV7-2 and TRBJ2-7, with a possible D match to TRBD2 (5 bases). The V and J ends lost 4 bases and 0 bases respectively, with 16 bases between them. CDR1 is SGHTA, CDR2 FQGNSA, per germline. This CDR3 has 16 residues. DNA of the CDR3: TGTGCCAGCAGCTCTACTGGTCGAGCGGACTCCTACGAGCAGTACTTC. Its protein is CASSSTGRADSYEQYF.

There are a few counts of this clone. This chain uses TRBV6-5 with TRBJ2-4, with D perhaps matching TRBD1 (5 bases). The CDR3 runs 13 residues. The germline V and J ends were trimmed by 4 bases and 5 bases, with 9 bases remaining between them. The germline V gene encodes CDR1 MNHEY and CDR2 SVGAGI. The CDR3 coding sequence is TGTGCCAGCAGTTTGACAGTTCAAAACATTCAGTACTTC. Residues: CASSLTVQNIQYF.

This clone was seen a handful of times. The rearrangement uses TRBV5-6 and TRBJ2-3, with D possibly TRBD1 on 5 matching bases. This CDR3 region has 13 residues. CDR1 and CDR2 (germline): SGHDT, YYEEEE. V lost 4 bases to trimming and J lost 3 bases, with 9 bases between them. DNA of the CDR3: TGTGCCAGCAGCGCACCAGGGACAGATACGCAGTATTTT. Protein product: CASSAPGTDTQYF. Supplemented by reference TRBV5-6 and TRBJ2-3, the full variable domain reads DAGVTQSPTHLIKTRGQQVTLRCSPKSGHDTVSWYQQALGQGPQFIFQYYEEEERQRGNFPDRFSGHQFPNYSSELNVNALLLGDSALYLCASSAPGTDTQYFGPGTRLTVL.

The V and J genes are TRBV18 and TRBJ2-3; D perhaps matches TRBD1 (6 bases). V shed 4 bases and J shed 2 bases, with 16 bases lying between them. The CDR3 contains 16 residues. Germline-derived CDR1 and CDR2 are KGHSH and LQKENI. CDR3 in DNA: TGTGCCAGCTCACGATTCTCAGGGGACAACACAGATACGCAGTATTTT. Translating it yields CASSRFSGDNTDTQYF.

V usage is TRBV19 and J usage is TRBJ1-1; 7 positions agree with TRBD1. The ends lost 4 bases at V and 0 bases at J; junction bases unmatched: 5. Germline assignment: CDR1 LNHDA and CDR2 SQIVND (reference sequence). The length of the CDR3 is 15 residues. CDR3 loop: CASSTRTGVNTEAFF. The CDR3 DNA reads as TGTGCCAGTAGTACTCGGACAGGCGTGAACACTGAAGCTTTCTTT.

This clone appeared a few times. The chain recombines TRBV23-1 with TRBJ2-3; D call uncertain. TRBV23-1 is sorted into the ORF group, with uncertain function. V lost 5 bases and J lost 6, with 12 bases in between. The CDR3 is made up of 13 amino acids. The CDR3 loop is CASSWAPEDTQYF. The DNA for the CDR3 is TGCGCCAGCAGTTGGGCACCGGAGGATACGCAGTATTTT.

This clone was observed a handful of times. Other DNA variants within this sample encode the same CDR3. The CDR3 DNA sequence: TGTGCCAGTAGTCTTGGGACAGGGAACACTGAAGCTTTCTTT. This gives the protein CASSLGTGNTEAFF. The gene calls are TRBV19 and TRBJ1-1; 8 bases agree with TRBD1. Germline CDR1 and CDR2: LNHDA and SQIVND (reference sequence). The ends lost 5 bases at V and 1 base at J; junction bases unmatched: 3. CDR3 length: 14 residues.

This chain connects TRBV7-8 to TRBJ2-3; 7 nucleotides align to TRBD1. The V gene end was trimmed by 8 bases and the J gene end by 3 bases; junction bases not matched to a gene: 5. The V gene's germline CDR1 is SGHVS and CDR2 FQNEAQ. The CDR3 extends over 13 amino acids. CDR3 DNA: TGTGCCAGCGGAGAACAGGGGACAGATACGCAGTATTTT. Amino acid sequence: CASGEQGTDTQYF. The full variable domain, with the rest looked up from reference TRBV7-8 and TRBJ2-3, is GAGVSQSPRYKVAKRGQDVALRCDPISGHVSLFWYQQALGQGPEFLTYFQNEAQLDKSGLPSDRFFAERPEGSVSTLKIQRTQQEDSAVYLCASGEQGTDTQYFGPGTRLTVL.

V is TRBV9 and J is TRBJ2-7, with D possibly TRBD1 on 6 matching bases. The CDR3 is made up of 14 amino acids. Trimming removed 0 bases at V and 2 bases at J, with 9 bases between. From germline, CDR1 is SGDLS and CDR2 YYNGEE. CDR3 region: CASSVVDRPYEQYF. The CDR3 nucleotides are TGTGCCAGCAGCGTAGTGGACAGACCCTACGAGCAGTACTTC.

The rearrangement joins TRBV28 to TRBJ2-1; 8 nucleotides match TRBD2. With 7 bases clipped from V and 0 bases from J, the junction kept 2 bases outside the gene matches. This CDR3 spans 14 amino acids. Germline lookup yields CDR1 MDHEN and CDR2 SYDVKM. The CDR3 DNA follows: TGTGCCAGCACCCGGGGGGGCTCCTACAATGAGCAGTTCTTC. It yields the protein CASTRGGSYNEQFF.